The 32 T cell receptor beta chains below were found in one sample sequenced in a study of T cell clones after liver transplantation. This table comes from immunoSEQ multiplex PCR, and its TCRdb copy is limited to in-frame clones, with some not included. The data contain fewer than 7,000 clones, over 75% of them singletons. Here the sequenced sample was CD8+ T cells from blood, taken before liver transplant. The source is a human donor who received a liver transplant.

This clone was recorded only once. The chain employs TRBV6-5 and TRBJ1-1; D call uncertain. CDR1 is MNHEY, CDR2 SVGAGI, per germline. The CDR3 loop spans 15 amino acids. V was shortened by 3 bases and J by 0 bases, with 11 bases between the two germline ends. The CDR3 loop is CASSYALTLNTEAFF. DNA for the CDR3: TGTGCCAGCAGTTATGCCCTGACCCTGAACACTGAAGCTTTCTTT.

This clone was seen a single time. The chain carries TRBV15 and TRBJ2-5; 12 bases align to TRBD2. CDR1 is LNHNV and CDR2 is YYDKDF in the germline V gene (reference sequence). The CDR3 has 15 amino acids. V lost 11 bases, J lost 5 bases, and 12 bases stayed unmatched. This CDR3 is CASRLAGEFTETQYF. In DNA, the CDR3 is TGTGCCTCCCGACTAGCGGGAGAGTTCACCGAGACCCAGTACTTC.

This clone was picked up a small number of times. The CDR3 DNA is TGTGCCAGCAGCTTGGAGACCGGGGAGCTGTTTTTT. It encodes CASSLETGELFF. The chain couples TRBV7-2 to TRBJ2-2, with D unresolved. Trimming pared 3 bases from V and 5 bases from J, leaving 4 bases between. Per the germline V gene, CDR1 is SGHTA and CDR2 is FQGNSA. The CDR3 runs to 12 residues. Using reference TRBV7-2 and TRBJ2-2 for the parts outside the CDR3, the full variable domain is GAGVSQSPSNKVTEKGKDVELRCDPISGHTALYWYRQSLGQGLEFLIYFQGNSAPDKSGLPSDRFSAERTGGSVSTLTIQRTQQEDSAVYLCASSLETGELFFGEGSRLTVL.

J is TRBJ2-5 and V is TRBV5-1; D remains ambiguous. Looked up from germline, CDR1 is SGHRS and CDR2 is YFSETQ. V lost 3 bases, J lost 0 bases, and 3 bases lay in between. The CDR3 runs to 12 residues. The CDR3 coding sequence is TGCGCCAGCAGCTGGGACCAAGAGACCCAGTACTTC. Amino acid sequence: CASSWDQETQYF. The complete variable domain, with remaining parts taken from reference TRBV5-1 and TRBJ2-5, reads KAGVTQTPRYLIKTRGQQVTLSCSPISGHRSVSWYQQTPGQGLQFLFEYFSETQRNKGNFPGRFSGRQFSNSRSEMNVSTLELGDSALYLCASSWDQETQYFGPGTRLLVL.

This sequence joins TRBV13 and TRBJ1-1; 10 bases are shared with TRBD1. After removal of 5 bases from V and 3 bases from J, the junction contained 6 bases not matched to a gene. Germline loops: CDR1 PRHDT, CDR2 FYEKMQ (reference sequence). CDR3 length equals 15 residues. CDR3 sequence reads: CASSAGQGEYTEAFF. DNA for the CDR3: TGTGCCAGCAGCGCCGGACAGGGGGAATACACTGAAGCTTTCTTT.

The chain carries TRBV19 and TRBJ2-7, with 12 positions matching TRBD2. Looked up from germline, CDR1 is LNHDA and CDR2 is SQIVND (reference sequence). Germline trimming cut 5 bases from V and 6 bases from J; bases unmatched to any gene: 5. This CDR3 is 14 amino acids long. CDR3 in amino acids: CASSASGGASEQYF. CDR3 sequence (DNA): TGTGCCAGTAGTGCTAGCGGGGGGGCCAGCGAGCAGTACTTC.

The V and J genes are TRBV11-1 and TRBJ2-7, with D possibly being TRBD2 (5 bases). This CDR3 spans 14 amino acids. Germline CDR1 and CDR2: SGHAT and FQDESV (reference sequence). Trimming cost V 0 bases and J 4 bases, with 10 bases left between them. CDR3 region: CASSLATGRYEQYF. In nucleotides, the CDR3 is TGTGCCAGCAGCTTAGCGACTGGGAGATACGAGCAGTACTTC.

V is TRBV4-3 and J is TRBJ2-1; D uncertain. V lost 0 bases, J lost 0 bases, and 12 bases lay in between. Germline CDR1 and CDR2: LGHNA and YSLEER. This CDR3 spans 17 amino acids. In nucleotides, the CDR3 is TGCGCCAGCAGCCAAGATGGGTGGCAGAGCTCCTACAATGAGCAGTTCTTC. As protein: CASSQDGWQSSYNEQFF.

The gene calls are TRBV4-2 and TRBJ2-3; D not certain. Germline V lookup: CDR1 LGHNA, CDR2 YNFKEQ. CDR3 length: 15 residues. The germline V and J ends were trimmed by 0 bases and 8 bases, with 15 bases remaining between them. CDR3 sequence (DNA): TGTGCCAGCAGCCAAGAGTTGCGGCCGGCCGCTACGCAGTATTTT. It codes for CASSQELRPAATQYF.

There are a few counts of this clone. The chain combines TRBV21-1 with TRBJ1-5. TRBV21-1 is annotated as a pseudogene. The CDR3 runs to 17 residues. The CDR3 here is CASSRRIATLHHQPQHF. Written as DNA, the CDR3 is TGTGCCAGCAGTAGGCGGATAGCTACATTGCATCATCAGCCCCAGCATTTT.

The chain uses TRBV19 and TRBJ2-2; weak D call: TRBD2 (6 bases). The V and J ends lost 9 bases and 6 bases respectively, with 17 bases between them. From germline, CDR1 is LNHDA and CDR2 SQIVND (reference sequence). CDR3 length: 14 residues. The DNA of the CDR3 is TGTGCCAGGGCAACCGGGTTAGCGGCCGGGGAGCTGTTTTTT. Its translation is CARATGLAAGELFF.

The rearrangement uses TRBV7-6 and TRBJ1-6, with D tentatively TRBD1 (5 bases). Germline assignment: CDR1 SGHVS and CDR2 FNYEAQ. V was trimmed by 4 bases and J by 0 bases, leaving 13 bases between them. The CDR3 runs to 17 residues. The CDR3 loop reads CASSSVKGTSYNSPLHF. The DNA for the CDR3 is TGTGCCAGCAGCTCCGTGAAGGGGACCTCCTATAATTCACCCCTCCACTTT.

The gene calls are TRBV5-1 and TRBJ2-7; D not resolved. Germline assignment: CDR1 SGHRS and CDR2 YFSETQ. Trimming pared 4 bases from V and 0 bases from J, leaving 14 bases between. This CDR3 contains 15 residues. CDR3 sequence (DNA): TGCGCCAGCAGCCTTTCAAGGGAAAGCTCCTACGAGCAGTACTTC. As protein: CASSLSRESSYEQYF.

This chain links TRBV29-1 with TRBJ1-1; 7 bases match TRBD1. This CDR3 contains 12 residues. Unmatched junction bases numbered 6, after V lost 6 bases and J lost 5 bases. CDR1 SQVTM and CDR2 ANQGSEA come from the germline V gene. The CDR3 DNA sequence: TGCAGCGTCTCAGGGGGGAGTACTGAAGCTTTCTTT. It codes for CSVSGGSTEAFF.

This rearrangement joins TRBV9 to TRBJ1-2; D remains ambiguous. The CDR3 totals 13 residues. The V end lost 0 bases, the J end lost 4 bases, and 7 bases lay between the germline ends. Germline CDR1 reads SGDLS; CDR2 reads YYNGEE. The CDR3 DNA reads as TGTGCCAGCAGCGTAGATCAGATCTATGGCTACACCTTC. It specifies CASSVDQIYGYTF.

V usage is TRBV6-5 and J usage is TRBJ2-2; 8 bases fit TRBD1. The germline V gene encodes CDR1 MNHEY and CDR2 SVGAGI. V gave up 0 bases and J gave up 6 bases; unmatched junction bases: 3. This CDR3 has 15 residues. CDR3 sequence (DNA): TGTGCCAGCAGTTACTCGCCGACAGGGGCCGGGGAGCTGTTTTTT. Translating it yields CASSYSPTGAGELFF.

The table lists this clone with a few counts. The chain combines TRBV7-2 with TRBJ1-2; D is perhaps TRBD1 (5 bases). V was pared by 7 bases and J by 6 bases, with 18 bases between. The CDR3 extends over 14 amino acids. Germline V lookup: CDR1 SGHTA, CDR2 FQGNSA. The CDR3 sequence: CASNPAGGGHGYTF. In nucleotides, the CDR3 is TGTGCCAGCAACCCCGCCGGGGGAGGCCATGGCTACACCTTC.

This clone occurred once. The V and J genes are TRBV6-5 and TRBJ1-1; unclear D gene. V was pared by 2 bases and J by 6 bases, with 10 bases between. The germline gives CDR1 MNHEY, CDR2 SVGAGI. The CDR3 has 13 residues. CDR3 protein: CASSYRAGSEAFF. As DNA, the CDR3 is TGTGCCAGCAGTTACCGGGCGGGGTCTGAAGCTTTCTTT.

This rearrangement joins TRBV9 to TRBJ2-5; weak D call: TRBD2 (6 bases). This CDR3 has 15 residues. Germline V CDR1 and CDR2: SGDLS, YYNGEE. Trimming stripped 4 bases from V and 0 bases from J, with 13 bases between. Here the CDR3 DNA reads TGTGCCAGCAGCCCCGGAGGGGCCTACCAAGAGACCCAGTACTTC. This gives the protein CASSPGGAYQETQYF.

The J gene is TRBJ2-2, the V gene TRBV5-1, with 7 bases aligning to TRBD1. V lost 3 bases to trimming and J lost 0 bases; unmatched junction nucleotides: 11. CDR3 length: 18 residues. Germline values: CDR1 SGHRS, CDR2 YFSETQ. The DNA of the CDR3 is TGCGCCAGCAGCTGGTCAGACTCCGGGACAGCGAACACCGGGGAGCTGTTTTTT. It is translated as CASSWSDSGTANTGELFF.

This clone was recorded a few times. The V and J genes are TRBV7-7 and TRBJ2-3; 8 positions agree with TRBD1. Germline-derived CDR1 and CDR2 are SSHAT and FNYEAQ (reference sequence). V lost 1 base to trimming and J lost 6 bases; unmatched junction nucleotides: 6. There are 15 residues in the CDR3. Here the CDR3 reads CASSLGTGGRDTQYF. For the CDR3, the DNA is TGTGCCAGCAGCTTAGGAACAGGGGGTAGGGATACGCAGTATTTT.

V gene TRBV13 combines with J gene TRBJ2-7; 11 bases align to TRBD1. The junction had 9 bases not matched to a gene; V was cut back by 5 bases and J by 6 bases. The CDR3 spans 15 residues. Germline values: CDR1 PRHDT, CDR2 FYEKMQ (reference sequence). The CDR3 nucleotides are TGTGCCAGCAGCCGAGGGACAGGGGGTCCCTTCGAGCAGTACTTC. It translates to CASSRGTGGPFEQYF.

The chain is built from TRBV13 and TRBJ2-1, with 8 bases matching TRBD2. Germline V gene sequence: CDR1 PRHDT, CDR2 FYEKMQ (reference sequence). V was clipped by 2 bases and J by 0 bases; unmatched bases: 6. The CDR3 contains 17 residues. DNA of the CDR3: TGTGCCAGCAGCTTAAGCGTAGCGGGGAGCTCCTACAATGAGCAGTTCTTC. This encodes CASSLSVAGSSYNEQFF.

The genes are TRBV11-3 and TRBJ1-1; D gene uncertain. The CDR3 is 12 residues long. The germline gives CDR1 SGHNT, CDR2 YENEEA. The ends were cut back, 4 bases at V and 3 bases at J, with 6 bases in the middle. Here the CDR3 reads CASSSGDTEAFF. The CDR3 DNA sequence: TGTGCCAGCAGCTCTGGGGACACTGAAGCTTTCTTT.

In its sample, this clone ranks as medium-sized. This sequence joins TRBV9 and TRBJ2-7; D ambiguous. With 3 bases removed from V and 6 bases from J, the gap between germline ends came to 13 bases. Germline V gene lookup returns CDR1 SGDLS and CDR2 YYNGEE. The CDR3 sequence is 13 residues long. The CDR3 spells CASSGGATGEQYF. The CDR3 nucleotides are TGTGCCAGCAGCGGTGGAGCAACCGGCGAGCAGTACTTC.

The V call is TRBV19, the J call TRBJ1-5, with D uncertain. In germline, CDR1 is LNHDA, CDR2 SQIVND (reference sequence). This CDR3 comprises 16 residues. Trimming shortened V by 5 bases and J by 0 bases, and 14 bases separated the two germline ends. The CDR3 bases are TGTGCCAGTAGTTTGGTAGACGCCTTTAGCAATCAGCCCCAGCATTTT. Translation: CASSLVDAFSNQPQHF. Based on the CDR3 plus reference TRBV19 and TRBJ1-5, the full variable domain is DGGITQSPKYLFRKEGQNVTLSCEQNLNHDAMYWYRQDPGQGLRLIYYSQIVNDFQKGDIAEGYSVSREKKESFPLTVTSAQKNPTAFYLCASSLVDAFSNQPQHFGDGTRLSIL.

A single count supports this clone. The CDR3 reads CASSVGDETQYF. The CDR3 region has the DNA TGTGCCAGCAGCGTAGGGGACGAGACCCAGTACTTC. This chain links TRBV9 with TRBJ2-5; D is possibly TRBD1 or TRBD2 (5 bases each). The CDR3 contains 12 residues. Germline V gene lookup returns CDR1 SGDLS and CDR2 YYNGEE. The V end was cut by 0 bases, the J end by 5 bases, with 5 bases between.

Concerning this clone: The sample has other DNA sequences that encode this CDR3 too. This chain connects TRBV9 to TRBJ1-1, with D possibly matching TRBD1 (5 bases). This CDR3 has 13 amino acids. V was clipped by 0 bases and J by 4 bases, with 7 bases between them. In germline, CDR1 is SGDLS, CDR2 YYNGEE. The chain's CDR3 is CASSVGTGTEAFF. Here the CDR3 DNA reads TGTGCCAGCAGCGTAGGTACAGGCACTGAAGCTTTCTTT.

Within the sample, this clone is medium-sized. The chain is built from TRBV7-3 and TRBJ2-3; 11 bases map to TRBD2. Trimming removed 5 bases from V and 2 bases from J; junction bases left unmatched: 3. The CDR3 sequence is 15 residues long. Germline loops: CDR1 SGHTA, CDR2 FQGTGA. The CDR3 DNA reads TGTGCCAGCAGCCCTAGCGGGGGGAACACAGATACGCAGTATTTT. Encoded protein: CASSPSGGNTDTQYF.

This CDR3 is CASYQGHEQYF. The DNA of the CDR3 is TGTGCCAGCTACCAAGGCCACGAGCAGTACTTC. The rearrangement links TRBV27 to TRBJ2-7, with D unresolved. Trimming removed 8 bases at V and 5 bases at J, with 10 bases between. CDR1 and CDR2 from the germline V gene are MNHEY and SMNVEV (reference sequence). The CDR3 length is 11 residues.

This chain connects TRBV6-6 to TRBJ2-1; 13 bases agree with TRBD2. Germline CDR1 and CDR2: MNHNY and SVGAGI (reference sequence). CDR3 length: 14 amino acids. The trim removed 8 bases at V and 7 bases at J, leaving 5 bases unmatched. CDR3 region: CASLRTSGSNEQFF. Here the CDR3 DNA reads TGTGCCAGCCTACGGACTAGCGGGAGTAATGAGCAGTTCTTC.

CDR3 in amino acids: CASSLIKQSSGNTIYF. The CDR3 DNA reads as TGCGCCAGCAGCCTCATTAAACAGAGCTCTGGAAACACCATATATTTT. The chain uses TRBV10-1 and TRBJ1-3, with D hard to call. Germline CDR1 is WNHNN and CDR2 is SYGVQD (reference sequence). The V end was cut by 6 bases, the J end by 0 bases, with 15 bases between. The CDR3 is 16 amino acids.